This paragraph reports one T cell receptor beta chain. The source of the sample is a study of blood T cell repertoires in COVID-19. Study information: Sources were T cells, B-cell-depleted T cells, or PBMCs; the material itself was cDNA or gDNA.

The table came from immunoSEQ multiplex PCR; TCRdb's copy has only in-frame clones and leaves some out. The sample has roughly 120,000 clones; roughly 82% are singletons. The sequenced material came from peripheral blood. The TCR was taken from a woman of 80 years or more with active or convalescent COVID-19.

CDR3 bases: TGTGCCAGCAGTGGTCAGGGTGGCGAGCAGTACTTC. It yields the protein CASSGQGGEQYF. The rearrangement uses TRBV2 and TRBJ2-7, with D possibly TRBD1 on 5 matching bases. The germline V and J ends were trimmed by 4 bases and 6 bases, with 10 bases remaining between them. This CDR3 contains 12 residues. Per germline, CDR1 SNHLY and CDR2 FYNNEI.